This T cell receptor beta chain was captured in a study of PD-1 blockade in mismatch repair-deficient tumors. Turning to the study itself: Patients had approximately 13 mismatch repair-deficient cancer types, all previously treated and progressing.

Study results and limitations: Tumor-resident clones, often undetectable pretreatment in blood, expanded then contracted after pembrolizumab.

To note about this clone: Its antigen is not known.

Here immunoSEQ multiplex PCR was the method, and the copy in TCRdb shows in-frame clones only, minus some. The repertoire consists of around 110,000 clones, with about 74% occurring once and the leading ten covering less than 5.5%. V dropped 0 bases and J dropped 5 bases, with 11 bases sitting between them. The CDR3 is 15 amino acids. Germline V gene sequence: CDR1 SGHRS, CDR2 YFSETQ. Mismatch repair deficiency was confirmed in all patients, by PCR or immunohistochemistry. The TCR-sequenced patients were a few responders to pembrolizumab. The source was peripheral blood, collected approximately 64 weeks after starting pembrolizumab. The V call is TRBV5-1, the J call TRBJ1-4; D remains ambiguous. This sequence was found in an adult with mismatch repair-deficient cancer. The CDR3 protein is CASSLGQTLNEKLFF. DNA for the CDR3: TGCGCCAGCAGCTTGGGGCAGACCCTAAATGAAAAACTGTTTTTT. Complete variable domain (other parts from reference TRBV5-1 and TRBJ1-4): KAGVTQTPRYLIKTRGQQVTLSCSPISGHRSVSWYQQTPGQGLQFLFEYFSETQRNKGNFPGRFSGRQFSNSRSEMNVSTLELGDSALYLCASSLGQTLNEKLFFGSGTQLSVL.